Listed below are T cell receptor beta chains from one sample, sequenced in a study of T cells in Graves' hyperthyroidism and ophthalmopathy. TCRdb used MiXCR to reprocess the multiplex PCR reads, holding one entry per CDR3 protein. The sample comprises roughly 640,000 distinct CDR3 sequences, about 16% of which are singletons, and less than 3.5% rests with the top ten. The source material was blood. The receptors were gathered from a woman in her thirties or forties with Graves' ophthalmopathy. The CDR3 runs from the conserved cysteine through the conserved F or W. The D gene is left open where the match is weak. Clone size, where shown, is once, few, many, or a class for clones that have expanded.

clone_size	d_call	v_call	j_call	cdr3_aa	cdr3_nt
many	NA	TRBV6-1	TRBJ1-5	CASSPSQGLEGPQHF	TGTGCCAGCAGTCCTTCCCAGGGGTTGGAAGGGCCCCAGCATTTT
once	TRBD1	TRBV7-2	TRBJ1-2	CASSARDRRYGYTF	TGTGCCAGCAGCGCCCGGGACAGAAGATATGGCTACACCTTC
many	NA	TRBV2	TRBJ2-7	CASTEQGVEYEQYF	TGTGCCAGCACTGAACAGGGTGTGGAATACGAGCAGTACTTC
NA	TRBD2	TRBV7-9	TRBJ2-5	CASSPPPSGRAETQYF	TGTGCCAGCAGTCCACCCCCTAGCGGGAGGGCCGAGACCCAGTACTTC
NA	NA	TRBV27	TRBJ2-3	CASSPPPIETQYF	TGTGCCAGCAGTCCACCCCCCATTGAGACGCAGTATTTT
many	TRBD2	TRBV7-2	TRBJ2-1	CASSFSGRAEYEQFF	TGTGCCAGCAGTTTTAGCGGGAGGGCTGAGTATGAGCAGTTCTTC
many	TRBD1	TRBV12-3/TRBV12-4	TRBJ1-6	CASSFWRTGVLRSPLHF	TGTGCCAGCAGTTTTTGGAGGACAGGGGTGTTAAGGTCACCCCTCCACTTT
NA	TRBD2	TRBV7-9	TRBJ2-1	CASSPPGLANNEQFF	TGTGCCAGCAGCCCACCGGGACTAGCGAACAATGAGCAGTTCTTC
many	TRBD2	TRBV20-1	TRBJ2-7	CSARDPLAGAQEQYF	TGCAGTGCTAGAGATCCCCTAGCGGGAGCCCAGGAGCAGTACTTC
many	NA	TRBV11-2	TRBJ2-1	CASSLEGESYNEQFF	TGTGCCAGCAGCTTAGAGGGAGAATCCTACAATGAGCAGTTCTTC
few	NA	TRBV5-1	TRBJ2-2	CASRLSLNPTGELFF	TGCGCCAGCAGACTCAGTTTAAACCCCACCGGGGAGCTGTTTTTT
many	NA	TRBV11-2	TRBJ2-7	CASSLDLRGRPYEQYF	TGTGCCAGCAGCTTAGATCTCAGGGGACGCCCCTACGAGCAGTACTTC
NA	TRBD2	TRBV18	TRBJ2-5	CASSPWTSGKETQYF	TGTGCCAGCTCACCATGGACTAGCGGGAAGGAGACCCAGTACTTC
few	NA	TRBV20-1	TRBJ2-1	CSATGGIRNEQFF	TGCAGTGCTACCGGGGGTATTAGGAATGAGCAGTTCTTC
once	TRBD2	TRBV30	TRBJ2-1	CAWSLTSGMNEQFF	TGTGCCTGGAGCTTGACTAGCGGGATGAATGAGCAGTTCTTC
NA	NA	TRBV18	TRBJ1-1	CASSNGTYFWGTEAFF	TGTGCCAGCTCAAACGGGACATACTTCTGGGGCACTGAAGCTTTCTTT
many	NA	TRBV2	TRBJ2-1	CASRANSDNEQFF	TGTGCCAGCAGGGCCAACAGCGACAATGAGCAGTTCTTC
NA	NA	TRBV18	TRBJ2-1	CASSAGQFDNEQFF	TGTGCCAGCTCGGCAGGACAGTTTGACAATGAGCAGTTCTTC
many	NA	TRBV27	TRBJ2-5	CASGRVETQYF	TGTGCCAGCGGTCGGGTAGAGACCCAGTACTTC
NA	NA	TRBV9	TRBJ2-1	CASSVGMYDEQFF	TGTGCCAGCAGCGTAGGCATGTACGATGAGCAGTTCTTC
NA	NA	TRBV20-1	TRBJ2-2	CSARDQGSGDTGELFF	TGCAGTGCTAGAGATCAAGGTAGCGGTGACACCGGGGAGCTGTTTTTT
NA	TRBD1	TRBV5-1	TRBJ2-1	CASSVGQPINNEQFF	TGCGCCAGCAGCGTGGGACAGCCTATCAACAATGAGCAGTTCTTC
few	NA	TRBV6-1	TRBJ1-6	CASSEGYSPLHF	TGTGCCAGCAGTGAAGGCTATTCACCCCTCCACTTT
NA	NA	TRBV2	TRBJ1-5	CASSEIPLNPLPHQPQHF	TGTGCCAGCAGTGAAATCCCTCTCAACCCACTCCCGCATCAGCCCCAGCATTTT
few	NA	TRBV14	TRBJ2-7	CASSMVGVYEQYF	TGTGCCAGCAGCATGGTGGGCGTATACGAGCAGTACTTC
NA	NA	TRBV7-9	TRBJ1-1	CASSPFVLGGGTEAFF	TGTGCCAGCAGCCCCTTCGTATTAGGAGGGGGAACTGAAGCTTTCTTT
many	NA	TRBV18	TRBJ2-7	CASSPQPGEGEQYF	TGTGCCAGCTCACCACAACCGGGAGAGGGAGAGCAGTACTTC
NA	NA	TRBV29-1	TRBJ2-7	CSVSAGNSYEQYF	TGCAGCGTTTCGGCGGGTAACTCCTACGAGCAGTACTTC
many	TRBD2	TRBV6-1	TRBJ2-3	CASSELAGATDTQYF	TGTGCCAGCAGTGAACTAGCGGGGGCCACAGATACGCAGTATTTT
NA	NA	TRBV6-1	TRBJ1-1	CASSEGEKGTEAFF	TGTGCCAGCAGTGAAGGGGAAAAGGGCACTGAAGCTTTCTTT
NA	TRBD1	TRBV4-2	TRBJ1-4	CASSQDLGGGNEKLFF	TGTGCCAGCAGCCAAGATTTAGGGGGCGGTAATGAAAAACTGTTTTTT
many	NA	TRBV12-5	TRBJ1-5	CASGLLRQPQHF	TGTGCTAGTGGTTTGTTACGTCAGCCCCAGCATTTT
NA	NA	TRBV4-1	TRBJ2-1	CASSQVPPGLPPNYNEQFF	TGCGCCAGCAGCCAAGTCCCCCCGGGACTTCCTCCCAATTACAATGAGCAGTTCTTC
NA	TRBD2	TRBV5-4	TRBJ2-3	CASRPGMVTSGGPGGTQYF	TGTGCCAGCAGGCCGGGGATGGTAACTAGCGGGGGCCCCGGGGGTACGCAGTATTTT
NA	NA	TRBV10-3	TRBJ1-1	CAIKSQMNTEAFF	TGTGCCATCAAGAGTCAGATGAACACTGAAGCTTTCTTT
NA	NA	TRBV12-3/TRBV12-4	TRBJ2-7	CASSRELVQYF	TGTGCCAGCAGTCGTGAATTAGTGCAGTACTTC
once	NA	TRBV12-3/TRBV12-4	TRBJ2-6	CASSSQGGGANVLTF	TGTGCCAGCAGTTCACAGGGAGGTGGGGCCAACGTCCTGACTTTC
NA	NA	TRBV7-8	TRBJ1-4	CASSLDLQFNEKLFF	TGTGCCAGCAGCTTAGATTTGCAGTTTAATGAAAAACTGTTTTTT
few	NA	TRBV10-1	TRBJ2-1	CASSESGDSYNEQFF	TGCGCCAGCAGTGAGTCCGGGGATTCCTACAATGAGCAGTTCTTC
many	TRBD1	TRBV7-8	TRBJ1-5	CASSTPGWDRGVIGQPQHF	TGTGCCAGCAGCACCCCCGGGTGGGACAGGGGCGTGATAGGTCAGCCCCAGCATTTT
many	NA	TRBV18	TRBJ2-1	CASSPQQYLNEQFF	TGTGCCAGCTCACCACAACAATACCTTAATGAGCAGTTCTTC
many	NA	TRBV2	TRBJ1-5	CASSEKGGGQPQHF	TGTGCCAGCAGTGAAAAGGGTGGGGGTCAGCCCCAGCATTTT
few	TRBD1	TRBV28	TRBJ1-5	CASSSGTVLRGNQPQHF	TGTGCCAGCAGTTCCGGGACAGTCCTAAGAGGCAATCAGCCCCAGCATTTT
NA	TRBD1	TRBV10-3	TRBJ1-3	CAISVTGGGTGNTIYF	TGTGCCATCAGTGTGACAGGGGGTGGAACTGGAAACACCATATATTTT
many	NA	TRBV27	TRBJ1-1	CASSFRGETEAFF	TGTGCCAGCAGTTTTCGGGGGGAGACTGAAGCTTTCTTT
NA	TRBD2	TRBV10-2	TRBJ2-3	CASSEASGAADTQYF	TGCGCCAGCAGTGAAGCTAGCGGGGCCGCAGATACGCAGTATTTT
many	NA	TRBV5-1	TRBJ2-3	CASSPAGTDTQYF	TGCGCCAGCAGCCCGGCAGGGACAGATACGCAGTATTTT
many	NA	TRBV29-1	TRBJ2-3	CSADTVPSTDTQYF	TGCAGCGCTGACACGGTACCTAGCACAGATACGCAGTATTTT
NA	NA	TRBV18	TRBJ1-3	CASSPRQDVMSGNTIYF	TGTGCCAGCTCACCACGGCAGGATGTAATGTCTGGAAACACCATATATTTT
many	NA	TRBV7-8	TRBJ2-1	CASSRRGAIGRLDEQFF	TGTGCCAGCAGCCGACGCGGCGCGATAGGACGGTTGGATGAGCAGTTCTTC
many	NA	TRBV3-1	TRBJ1-5	CASSPRTSNQPQHF	TGTGCCAGCAGCCCCAGGACTAGCAATCAGCCCCAGCATTTT
few	NA	TRBV6-1	TRBJ1-3	CASWRGSGNTIYF	TGTGCCAGCTGGAGGGGCTCTGGAAACACCATATATTTT
many	NA	TRBV18	TRBJ2-1	CASTRDPHRNEQFF	TGTGCCAGCACCCGGGACCCCCATCGCAATGAGCAGTTCTTC
many	NA	TRBV10-3	TRBJ2-1	CAISGNNEQFF	TGTGCCATCAGTGGGAACAATGAGCAGTTCTTC
many	TRBD2	TRBV3-1	TRBJ2-1	CASSPRLAGGRSNEQFF	TGTGCCAGCAGCCCGAGACTAGCGGGAGGGAGGAGTAATGAGCAGTTCTTC
few	NA	TRBV2	TRBJ1-2	CASSAQGLLYGYTF	TGTGCCAGCAGTGCTCAAGGACTGTTATATGGCTACACCTTC
many	NA	TRBV2	TRBJ2-3	CASKRAGPPTDTQYF	TGTGCCAGCAAACGGGCGGGACCCCCTACAGATACGCAGTATTTT